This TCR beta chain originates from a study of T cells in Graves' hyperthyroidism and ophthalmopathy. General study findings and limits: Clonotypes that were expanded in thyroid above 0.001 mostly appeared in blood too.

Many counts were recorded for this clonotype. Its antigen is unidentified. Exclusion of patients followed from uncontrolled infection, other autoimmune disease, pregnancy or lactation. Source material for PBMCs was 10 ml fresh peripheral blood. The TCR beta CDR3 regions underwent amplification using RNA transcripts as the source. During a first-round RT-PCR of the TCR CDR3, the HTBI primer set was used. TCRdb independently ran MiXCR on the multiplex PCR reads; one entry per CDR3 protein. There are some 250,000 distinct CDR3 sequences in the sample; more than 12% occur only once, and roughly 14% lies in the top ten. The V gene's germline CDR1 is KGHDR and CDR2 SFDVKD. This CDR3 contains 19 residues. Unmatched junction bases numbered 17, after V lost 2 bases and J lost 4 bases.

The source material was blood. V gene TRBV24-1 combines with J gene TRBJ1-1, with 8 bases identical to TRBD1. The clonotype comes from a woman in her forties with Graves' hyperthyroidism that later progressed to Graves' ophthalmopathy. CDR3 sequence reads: CATSDWTGSERRVGTEAFF. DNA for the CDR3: TGTGCCACCAGTGATTGGACAGGGTCGGAACGCAGGGTCGGCACTGAAGCTTTCTTT.